The rows below give T cell receptor beta chains drawn from one sample of a study of early T cells in non-severe SARS-CoV-2 infection. One entry per CDR3 protein, called by TCRdb with MiXCR from the 5' RACE reads. This sample has 70,000 or so distinct CDR3 sequences; around 9.9% occur once, and the top ten carry around 6.4%. Sequencing was performed on whole blood. Receptor source: an adult who was a healthcare worker with PCR-confirmed SARS-CoV-2 infection or an uninfected control (not recorded which). Both conserved end residues are part of each CDR3. Each record gives: clone size, D gene, J gene, V gene, CDR3 DNA, CDR3 protein. D genes are given only for firm matches. Size is omitted from some rows. Given values are once, few, many or a class for expanded clones.

clone size: NA; D gene: NA; J gene: TRBJ2-3; V gene: TRBV7-6; CDR3 DNA: TGTGCCAGCAGCTCCCCCAGCAGCTTCACAGATACGCAGTATTTT; CDR3 protein: CASSSPSSFTDTQYF
clone size: few; D gene: NA; J gene: TRBJ1-1; V gene: TRBV12-3/TRBV12-4; CDR3 DNA: TGTGCCAGCAACCCTGGCCGACCCCCCTTGAGCACTGAAGCTTTCTTT; CDR3 protein: CASNPGRPPLSTEAFF
clone size: NA; D gene: NA; J gene: TRBJ1-1; V gene: TRBV20-1; CDR3 DNA: TGCAGTGCGTCAGGGTTGGGGACTGAAGCTTTCTTT; CDR3 protein: CSASGLGTEAFF
clone size: NA; D gene: NA; J gene: TRBJ2-7; V gene: TRBV25-1; CDR3 DNA: TGTGCCAGCAGAAGGCCTCCCTTCGCCTACGAGCAGTACTTC; CDR3 protein: CASRRPPFAYEQYF
clone size: NA; D gene: NA; J gene: TRBJ2-7; V gene: TRBV6-5; CDR3 DNA: TGTGCCAGCAGTTACGGGGCGAGGTCCGAGCAGTACTTC; CDR3 protein: CASSYGARSEQYF
clone size: NA; D gene: NA; J gene: TRBJ1-4; V gene: TRBV6-6; CDR3 DNA: TGTGCCACAGGTTCTAATGAAAAACTGTTTTTT; CDR3 protein: CATGSNEKLFF
clone size: NA; D gene: NA; J gene: TRBJ1-2; V gene: TRBV12-2; CDR3 DNA: TGTGCAAGTCGCTTACGCGGCCGCTATGGCTACACCTTC; CDR3 protein: CASRLRGRYGYTF
clone size: many; D gene: NA; J gene: TRBJ2-5; V gene: TRBV20-1; CDR3 DNA: TGCAGTGAGGTCCAGAAAGAGACCCAGTACTTC; CDR3 protein: CSEVQKETQYF
clone size: few; D gene: TRBD1; J gene: TRBJ2-5; V gene: TRBV20-1; CDR3 DNA: TGCAGCGCCCAGGGGGAGACGGAGACCCAGTACTTC; CDR3 protein: CSAQGETETQYF
clone size: few; D gene: NA; J gene: TRBJ2-3; V gene: TRBV28; CDR3 DNA: TGTGCCAGCAGTCTCGGGCCGACTTCTAGCACAGATACGCAGTATTTT; CDR3 protein: CASSLGPTSSTDTQYF
clone size: few; D gene: TRBD1; J gene: TRBJ1-1; V gene: TRBV4-3; CDR3 DNA: TGCGCCAGCAGCCAGGGAGCAGGGGGGGACACTGAAGCTTTCTTT; CDR3 protein: CASSQGAGGDTEAFF
clone size: few; D gene: TRBD2; J gene: TRBJ2-7; V gene: TRBV6-2/TRBV6-3; CDR3 DNA: TGTGCCAGCAGTGAGCGACTAGCGGGAGGGCCTGATGAGCAGTACTTC; CDR3 protein: CASSERLAGGPDEQYF
clone size: many; D gene: NA; J gene: TRBJ2-5; V gene: TRBV12-3/TRBV12-4; CDR3 DNA: TGTGCCAGCAGTTCGGGGAAGGCCCAGTACTTC; CDR3 protein: CASSSGKAQYF
clone size: many; D gene: NA; J gene: TRBJ1-4; V gene: TRBV7-9; CDR3 DNA: TGTGCCAGCAACAGGTTTGAAGGTGAAAAACTGTTTTTT; CDR3 protein: CASNRFEGEKLFF
clone size: NA; D gene: NA; J gene: TRBJ2-7; V gene: TRBV27; CDR3 DNA: TGTGCCAGCATCCCAATCGGGGGACGACCCTACGAGCAGTACTTT; CDR3 protein: CASIPIGGRPYEQYF
clone size: many; D gene: NA; J gene: TRBJ1-5; V gene: TRBV28; CDR3 DNA: TGTGCCAGCAGTCAGGACCCCTATAGCAATCAGCCCCAGCATTTT; CDR3 protein: CASSQDPYSNQPQHF
clone size: many; D gene: NA; J gene: TRBJ2-1; V gene: TRBV30; CDR3 DNA: TGTGCCTGGAGGAGGAGGGGTCCCTACAATGAGCAGTTCTTC; CDR3 protein: CAWRRRGPYNEQFF
clone size: NA; D gene: TRBD1; J gene: TRBJ2-2; V gene: TRBV7-8; CDR3 DNA: TGTGCCAGCAGCCCGGAGACAGGGGGCGGTTCCGGGGAGCTGTTTTTT; CDR3 protein: CASSPETGGGSGELFF
clone size: many; D gene: TRBD2; J gene: TRBJ2-3; V gene: TRBV5-6; CDR3 DNA: TGTGCCAGCAGCTTGGAGGGGACTAGCGGGAGCACAGATACGCAGTATTTT; CDR3 protein: CASSLEGTSGSTDTQYF
clone size: NA; D gene: TRBD1; J gene: TRBJ1-2; V gene: TRBV6-1; CDR3 DNA: TGTGCCAGCAGTCTGCCCACTACGGGACAGCCCGACTTC; CDR3 protein: CASSLPTTGQPDF
clone size: NA; D gene: NA; J gene: TRBJ2-1; V gene: TRBV18; CDR3 DNA: TGTGCCAGCTCACCGGACAGAACCTACAATGAGCAGTTCTTC; CDR3 protein: CASSPDRTYNEQFF
clone size: many; D gene: NA; J gene: TRBJ2-6; V gene: TRBV2; CDR3 DNA: TGTGCCAGCAGTGAAGAAGGGGCTGGGGCCAACGTCCTGACTTTC; CDR3 protein: CASSEEGAGANVLTF
clone size: few; D gene: TRBD1; J gene: TRBJ2-1; V gene: TRBV5-6; CDR3 DNA: TGTGCCAGCAGCCAGGCAACCTACAGGGGGGCAAATGAGCAGTTCTTC; CDR3 protein: CASSQATYRGANEQFF
clone size: many; D gene: TRBD2; J gene: TRBJ2-1; V gene: TRBV7-2; CDR3 DNA: TGTGCCAGCAGCTTAGTAGCGGGGGACTCCTACAATGAGCAGTTCTTC; CDR3 protein: CASSLVAGDSYNEQFF
clone size: many; D gene: NA; J gene: TRBJ2-4; V gene: TRBV12-3/TRBV12-4; CDR3 DNA: TGTGCCAGCAGTTTTCAGGGTGTCAAAAACATTCAGTACTTC; CDR3 protein: CASSFQGVKNIQYF
clone size: few; D gene: NA; J gene: TRBJ1-2; V gene: TRBV30; CDR3 DNA: TGTGCCTGGTCCGTAGGGGTTGGCTACACCTTC; CDR3 protein: CAWSVGVGYTF
clone size: few; D gene: TRBD2; J gene: TRBJ2-3; V gene: TRBV4-2; CDR3 DNA: TGTGCCAGCAGCCAAGTTGGAACGGGAGGGGCAGATACGCAGTATTTT; CDR3 protein: CASSQVGTGGADTQYF
clone size: NA; D gene: TRBD1; J gene: TRBJ1-5; V gene: TRBV27; CDR3 DNA: TGTGCCAGCAGTTTACAGGGGGTGAGGGGTCAGCCCCAGCATTTT; CDR3 protein: CASSLQGVRGQPQHF
clone size: NA; D gene: TRBD1; J gene: TRBJ2-1; V gene: TRBV4-3; CDR3 DNA: TGCGCCAGCAGCGAAGGTAGGGACAGGGGGCTCGATGAGCAGTTCTTC; CDR3 protein: CASSEGRDRGLDEQFF
clone size: NA; D gene: NA; J gene: TRBJ1-5; V gene: TRBV11-2; CDR3 DNA: TGTGCCGGCAGCTTAACACCGGGGCGACCCCAGCATTTT; CDR3 protein: CAGSLTPGRPQHF
clone size: NA; D gene: NA; J gene: TRBJ2-7; V gene: TRBV15; CDR3 DNA: TGTGCCACCAGCAGAGACCAGACCTACGAGCAGTACTTC; CDR3 protein: CATSRDQTYEQYF
clone size: many; D gene: NA; J gene: TRBJ2-1; V gene: TRBV27; CDR3 DNA: TGTGCCAGCAATCGGGGCCCTGGAGCGGGTCGGGGCAATGAGCAGTTCTTC; CDR3 protein: CASNRGPGAGRGNEQFF
clone size: few; D gene: NA; J gene: TRBJ1-4; V gene: TRBV7-9; CDR3 DNA: TGTGCCAGCAGCTCTGTCCCGGGGGAGGACTCTAATGAAAAACTGTTTTTT; CDR3 protein: CASSSVPGEDSNEKLFF
clone size: few; D gene: TRBD2; J gene: TRBJ2-2; V gene: TRBV19; CDR3 DNA: TGTGCCAGTAGTATATCCGGGGGGGCCGGGGAGCTGTTTTTT; CDR3 protein: CASSISGGAGELFF
clone size: NA; D gene: NA; J gene: TRBJ2-2; V gene: TRBV4-3; CDR3 DNA: TGCGCCAGCAGCCAAGAACGGGCGGGGCTGGGCACCGGGGAGCTGTTTTTT; CDR3 protein: CASSQERAGLGTGELFF
clone size: many; D gene: NA; J gene: TRBJ1-6; V gene: TRBV18; CDR3 DNA: TGTGCCAGCTCAGAGACGGGCTCCTTCAATTCACCCCTCCACTTT; CDR3 protein: CASSETGSFNSPLHF
clone size: few; D gene: NA; J gene: TRBJ1-6; V gene: TRBV7-9; CDR3 DNA: TGTGCCAGCAGCTTAGAGGTTGGTTCACCCCTCCACTTT; CDR3 protein: CASSLEVGSPLHF
clone size: few; D gene: NA; J gene: TRBJ2-5; V gene: TRBV7-2; CDR3 DNA: TGTGCCAGCAGCTTTAGGTACCAAGAGACCCAGTACTTC; CDR3 protein: CASSFRYQETQYF
clone size: NA; D gene: NA; J gene: TRBJ2-1; V gene: TRBV28; CDR3 DNA: TGTGCCAGCAGTTCGATTTCGCTCAATGAGCAGTTCTTC; CDR3 protein: CASSSISLNEQFF
clone size: few; D gene: TRBD1; J gene: TRBJ2-7; V gene: TRBV18; CDR3 DNA: TGTGCCAGCACGACAGGGAATTTGGGCGAGCAGTACTTC; CDR3 protein: CASTTGNLGEQYF
clone size: few; D gene: NA; J gene: TRBJ2-7; V gene: TRBV6-6; CDR3 DNA: TGTGCCAGCAGAGATGACACCCCCTACGAGCAGTACTTC; CDR3 protein: CASRDDTPYEQYF
clone size: many; D gene: NA; J gene: TRBJ2-1; V gene: TRBV7-9; CDR3 DNA: TGTGCCAGCAGCTTAGTAGGCCCCACCCAAGGGCAGTTCTTC; CDR3 protein: CASSLVGPTQGQFF
clone size: NA; D gene: NA; J gene: TRBJ1-4; V gene: TRBV2; CDR3 DNA: TGTGCCAGCAGTGAAATCGGACAGATTGTTAATGAAAAACTGTTTTTT; CDR3 protein: CASSEIGQIVNEKLFF
clone size: few; D gene: NA; J gene: TRBJ2-5; V gene: TRBV7-9; CDR3 DNA: TGTGCCAGCACCCTCCGAGCGGTAGAGACCCAGTACTTC; CDR3 protein: CASTLRAVETQYF
clone size: NA; D gene: TRBD1; J gene: TRBJ1-5; V gene: TRBV23-1; CDR3 DNA: TGCGCCAGCAGTCATGCCGACAGGGGTGGAAATCAGCCCCAGCATTTT; CDR3 protein: CASSHADRGGNQPQHF
clone size: NA; D gene: NA; J gene: TRBJ2-2; V gene: TRBV4-1; CDR3 DNA: TGCGCCAGCAGCCAAGATTGGCATCTTACCGGGGAGCTGTTTTTT; CDR3 protein: CASSQDWHLTGELFF
clone size: many; D gene: NA; J gene: TRBJ1-5; V gene: TRBV28; CDR3 DNA: TGTGCCAGCACCGGGAGCCTCAATCAGCCCCAGCATTTT; CDR3 protein: CASTGSLNQPQHF
clone size: NA; D gene: NA; J gene: TRBJ2-1; V gene: TRBV5-1; CDR3 DNA: TGCGCCAGCTTCGAAACCACCAACTCTGTCAATGAGCAGTTCTTC; CDR3 protein: CASFETTNSVNEQFF
clone size: NA; D gene: TRBD2; J gene: TRBJ2-7; V gene: TRBV20-1; CDR3 DNA: TGCAGTGCTAGTGCGAGACTAGCGGACATTACATACGAGCAGTACTTC; CDR3 protein: CSASARLADITYEQYF
clone size: few; D gene: NA; J gene: TRBJ2-1; V gene: TRBV9; CDR3 DNA: TGTGCCAGCAGCACCCCCGGTTACAATGAGCAGTTCTTC; CDR3 protein: CASSTPGYNEQFF
clone size: NA; D gene: NA; J gene: TRBJ1-5; V gene: TRBV19; CDR3 DNA: TGTGCCAGTAGTATTCGGGCTAATCAGCCCCAGCATTTT; CDR3 protein: CASSIRANQPQHF
clone size: many; D gene: NA; J gene: TRBJ2-3; V gene: TRBV20-1; CDR3 DNA: TGCAGTGCTAGATTACTGACCGGGAGCACAGATACGCAGTATTTT; CDR3 protein: CSARLLTGSTDTQYF
clone size: NA; D gene: TRBD2; J gene: TRBJ2-1; V gene: TRBV11-2; CDR3 DNA: TGTGCCAGCAGCTTAGAACCTAGCGGGAGGCCGGAGTTCTTC; CDR3 protein: CASSLEPSGRPEFF
clone size: NA; D gene: NA; J gene: TRBJ2-7; V gene: TRBV12-3/TRBV12-4; CDR3 DNA: TGTGCCAGCGGGGGTGGATACTACGAGCAGTACTTC; CDR3 protein: CASGGGYYEQYF
clone size: NA; D gene: NA; J gene: TRBJ1-4; V gene: TRBV6-2/TRBV6-3; CDR3 DNA: TGTGCCAGCAGATCCTCTACAGCGCTCGGATACTTT; CDR3 protein: CASRSSTALGYF
clone size: many; D gene: NA; J gene: TRBJ2-2; V gene: TRBV4-3; CDR3 DNA: TGCGCCAGCAGCCAAGCCGCCAACACCGGGGAGCTGTTTTTT; CDR3 protein: CASSQAANTGELFF
clone size: NA; D gene: TRBD2; J gene: TRBJ2-3; V gene: TRBV20-1; CDR3 DNA: TGCAGTGCTAAGAAAGGGGCTAGCGGATTAGATACGCAGTATTTT; CDR3 protein: CSAKKGASGLDTQYF
clone size: few; D gene: NA; J gene: TRBJ1-1; V gene: TRBV6-1; CDR3 DNA: TGTGCCAGCAACCTAAGAGAGAACACTGAAGCTTTCTTT; CDR3 protein: CASNLRENTEAFF